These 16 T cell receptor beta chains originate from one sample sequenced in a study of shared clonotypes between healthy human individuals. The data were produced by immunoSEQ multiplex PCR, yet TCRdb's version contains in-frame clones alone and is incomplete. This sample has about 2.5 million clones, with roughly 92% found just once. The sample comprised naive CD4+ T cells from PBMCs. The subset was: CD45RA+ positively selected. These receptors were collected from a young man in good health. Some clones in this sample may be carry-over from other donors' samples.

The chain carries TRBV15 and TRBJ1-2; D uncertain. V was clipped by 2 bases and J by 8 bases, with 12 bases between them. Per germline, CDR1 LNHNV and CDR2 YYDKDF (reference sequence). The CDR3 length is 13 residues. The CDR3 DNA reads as TGTGCCACCAGCAGACAGCCTCCCAGGGGCTACACCTTC. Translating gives CATSRQPPRGYTF.

The CDR3 sequence: CASVVPGATEAFF. DNA of the CDR3: TGTGCCAGCGTCGTCCCAGGAGCTACTGAAGCTTTCTTT. The rearrangement uses TRBV28 and TRBJ1-1; no definite D call. Germline V gene data show CDR1 as MDHEN and CDR2 as SYDVKM. The length of the CDR3 is 13 residues. With 8 bases removed from V and 5 bases from J, the gap between germline ends came to 15 bases.

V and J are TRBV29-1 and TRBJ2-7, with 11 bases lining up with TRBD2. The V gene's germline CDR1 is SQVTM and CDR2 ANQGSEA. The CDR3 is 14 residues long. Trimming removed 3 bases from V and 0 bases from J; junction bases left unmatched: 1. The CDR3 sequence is CSVDLAGGSYEQYF. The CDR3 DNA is TGCAGCGTTGACCTAGCGGGAGGCTCCTACGAGCAGTACTTC.

As DNA, the CDR3 is TGTGCCACCAGCCCCTCGAGCCGCCTTGGAGGGGGGGAAAAACTGTTTTTT. Translated, it gives CATSPSSRLGGGEKLFF. This chain joins TRBV15 and TRBJ1-4; D perhaps matches TRBD1 (6 bases). Trimming took off 5 bases at V and 8 bases at J, with 24 bases between the two ends. In germline, CDR1 is LNHNV, CDR2 YYDKDF (reference sequence). The CDR3 has 17 amino acids. Supplemented by reference TRBV15 and TRBJ1-4, the full variable domain reads DAMVIQNPRYQVTQFGKPVTLSCSQTLNHNVMYWYQQKSSQAPKLLFHYYDKDFNNEADTPDNFQSRRPNTSFCFLDIRSPGLGDTAMYLCATSPSSRLGGGEKLFFGSGTQLSVL.

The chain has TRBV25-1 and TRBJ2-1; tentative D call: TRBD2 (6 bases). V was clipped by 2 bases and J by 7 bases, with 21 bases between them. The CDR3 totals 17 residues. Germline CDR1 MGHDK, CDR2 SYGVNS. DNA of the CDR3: TGTGCCAGCAGTGAAGCCCTCTTTGGGGCGGGGAGGAATGAGCAGTTCTTC. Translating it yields CASSEALFGAGRNEQFF.

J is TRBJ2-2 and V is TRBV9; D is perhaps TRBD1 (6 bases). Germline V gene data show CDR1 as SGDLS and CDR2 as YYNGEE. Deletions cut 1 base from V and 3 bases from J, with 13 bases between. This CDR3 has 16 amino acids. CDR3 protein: CASSVRAGADTGELFF. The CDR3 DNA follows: TGTGCCAGCAGCGTACGGGCAGGGGCTGACACCGGGGAGCTGTTTTTT.

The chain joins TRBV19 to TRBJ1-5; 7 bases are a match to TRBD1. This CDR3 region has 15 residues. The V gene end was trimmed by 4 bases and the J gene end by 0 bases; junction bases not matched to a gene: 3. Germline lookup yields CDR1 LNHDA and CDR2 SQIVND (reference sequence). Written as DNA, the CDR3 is TGTGCCAGTAGTACCCGACAGGGTAGCAATCAGCCCCAGCATTTT. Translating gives CASSTRQGSNQPQHF.

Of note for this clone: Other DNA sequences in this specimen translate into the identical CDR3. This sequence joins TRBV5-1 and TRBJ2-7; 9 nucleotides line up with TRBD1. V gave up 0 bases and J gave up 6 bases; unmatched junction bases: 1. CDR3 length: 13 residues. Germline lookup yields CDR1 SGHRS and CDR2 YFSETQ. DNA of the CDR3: TGCGCCAGCAGCTTGGAGACAGGGGGCGAGCAGTACTTC. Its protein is CASSLETGGEQYF.

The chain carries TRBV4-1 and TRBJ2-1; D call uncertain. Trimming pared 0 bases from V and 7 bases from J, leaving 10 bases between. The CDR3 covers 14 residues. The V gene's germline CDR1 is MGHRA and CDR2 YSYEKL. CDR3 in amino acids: CASSQEWSRNEQFF. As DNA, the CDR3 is TGCGCCAGCAGCCAAGAGTGGTCCCGAAATGAGCAGTTCTTC.

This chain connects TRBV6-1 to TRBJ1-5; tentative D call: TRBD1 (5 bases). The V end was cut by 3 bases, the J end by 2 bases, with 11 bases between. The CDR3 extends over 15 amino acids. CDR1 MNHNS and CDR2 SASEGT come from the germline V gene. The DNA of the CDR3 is TGTGCCAGCAGTGACCTCTGGGGGGGCAATCAGCCCCAGCATTTT. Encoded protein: CASSDLWGGNQPQHF.

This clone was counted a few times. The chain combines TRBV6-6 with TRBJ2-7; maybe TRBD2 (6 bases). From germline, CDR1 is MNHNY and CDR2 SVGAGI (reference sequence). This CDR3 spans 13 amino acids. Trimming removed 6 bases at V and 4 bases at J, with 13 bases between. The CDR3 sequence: CASSGTGVYEQYF. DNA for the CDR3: TGTGCCAGCAGCGGGACGGGAGTGTACGAGCAGTACTTC.

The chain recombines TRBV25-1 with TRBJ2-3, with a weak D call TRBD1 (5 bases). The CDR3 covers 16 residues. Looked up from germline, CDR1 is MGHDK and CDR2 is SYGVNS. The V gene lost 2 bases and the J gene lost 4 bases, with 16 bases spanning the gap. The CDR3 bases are TGTGCCAGCAGTGAAGAGGCAGGGAAGTCGGCAGATACGCAGTATTTT. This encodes CASSEEAGKSADTQYF.

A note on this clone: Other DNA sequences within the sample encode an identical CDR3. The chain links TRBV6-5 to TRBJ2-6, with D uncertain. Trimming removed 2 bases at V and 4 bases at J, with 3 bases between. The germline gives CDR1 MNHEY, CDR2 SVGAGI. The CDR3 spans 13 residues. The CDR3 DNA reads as TGTGCCAGCAGTTACAGCGGGGCCAACGTCCTGACTTTC. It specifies CASSYSGANVLTF.

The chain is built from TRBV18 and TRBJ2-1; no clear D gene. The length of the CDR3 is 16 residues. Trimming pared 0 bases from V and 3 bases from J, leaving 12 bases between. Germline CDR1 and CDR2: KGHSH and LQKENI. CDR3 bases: TGTGCCAGCTCACCACCTGGTGCGAGCAGCTACAATGAGCAGTTCTTC. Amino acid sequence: CASSPPGASSYNEQFF.

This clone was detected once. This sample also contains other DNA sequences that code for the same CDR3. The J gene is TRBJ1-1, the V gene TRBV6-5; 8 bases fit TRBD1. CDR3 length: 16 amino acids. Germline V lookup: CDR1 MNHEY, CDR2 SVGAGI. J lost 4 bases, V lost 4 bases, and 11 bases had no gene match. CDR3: CASSSPGGAGGTEAFF. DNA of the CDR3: TGTGCCAGCAGTTCACCAGGGGGCGCAGGGGGCACTGAAGCTTTCTTT.

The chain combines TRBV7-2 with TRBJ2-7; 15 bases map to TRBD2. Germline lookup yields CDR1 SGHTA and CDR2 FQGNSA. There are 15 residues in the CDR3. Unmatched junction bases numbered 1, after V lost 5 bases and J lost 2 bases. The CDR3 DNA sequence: TGTGCCAGCAGCCGGACTAGCGGGAGGGCCTACGAGCAGTACTTC. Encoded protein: CASSRTSGRAYEQYF.